This T cell receptor (beta chain) emerged from a study of blood T cell repertoires in COVID-19. Looked up from germline, CDR1 is SEHNR and CDR2 is FQNEAQ (reference sequence). Trimming took 4 bases from V and 7 from J, leaving 16 bases between them. This CDR3 is built from 14 residues. Profiling relied on immunoSEQ multiplex PCR, and the TCRdb table lists in-frame clones only, not all of them. In the table there are 45,000 to 65,000 clones, 90% to 95% of which are singletons. This receptor was identified in a man aged 45-60 years with acute or convalescent COVID-19. The rearrangement uses TRBV7-9 and TRBJ1-1; D might be TRBD1 (5 bases). Material for sequencing was peripheral blood. DNA for the CDR3: TGTGCCAGCAGCTCCGACACGGGGCGGGATGAAGCTTTCTTT. Protein product: CASSSDTGRDEAFF.